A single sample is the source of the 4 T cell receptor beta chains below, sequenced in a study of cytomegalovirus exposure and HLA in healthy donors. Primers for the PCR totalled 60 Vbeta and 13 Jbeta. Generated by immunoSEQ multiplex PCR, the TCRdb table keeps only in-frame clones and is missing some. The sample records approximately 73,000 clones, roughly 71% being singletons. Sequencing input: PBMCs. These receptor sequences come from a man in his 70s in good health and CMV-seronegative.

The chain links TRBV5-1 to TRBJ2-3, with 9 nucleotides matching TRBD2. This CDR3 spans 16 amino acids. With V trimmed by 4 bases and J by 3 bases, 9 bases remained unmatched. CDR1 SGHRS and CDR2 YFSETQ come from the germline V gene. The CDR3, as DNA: TGCGCCAGCAGCACAACCGGGACTAGCTTTACAGATACGCAGTATTTT. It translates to CASSTTGTSFTDTQYF.

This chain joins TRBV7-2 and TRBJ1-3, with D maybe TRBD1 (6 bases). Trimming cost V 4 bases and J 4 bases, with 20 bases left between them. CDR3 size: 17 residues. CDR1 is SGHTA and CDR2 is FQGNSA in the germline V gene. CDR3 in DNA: TGTGCCAGCAGCTCACCGGGACAACCAACTGGCGGAAACACCATATATTTT. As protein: CASSSPGQPTGGNTIYF.

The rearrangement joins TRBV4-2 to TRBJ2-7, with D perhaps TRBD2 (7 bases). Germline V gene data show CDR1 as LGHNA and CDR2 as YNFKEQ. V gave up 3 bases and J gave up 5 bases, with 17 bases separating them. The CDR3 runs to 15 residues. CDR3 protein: CASSQARGGAHEQYF. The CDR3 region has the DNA TGTGCCAGCAGCCAGGCGAGGGGGGGGGCCCACGAGCAGTACTTC.

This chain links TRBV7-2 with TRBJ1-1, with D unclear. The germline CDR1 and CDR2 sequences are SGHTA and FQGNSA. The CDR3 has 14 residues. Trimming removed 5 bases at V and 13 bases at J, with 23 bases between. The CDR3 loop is CASSGRAERDSVFF. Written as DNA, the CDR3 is TGTGCCAGCAGCGGACGAGCGGAGAGGGATTCTGTTTTCTTT.